The 5 T cell receptor beta chains reported below all come from one sample, sequenced in a study of response to subunit inactivated influenza vaccine. Each CDR3 protein gets one entry after TCRdb re-called the RT-PCR reads with MiXCR. Here the sample spans roughly 500,000 distinct CDR3 sequences, roughly 27% being singletons. Material: CD4+ T cells sorted from PBMCs, obtained approximately 5 days after vaccination. These receptors came from a man aged 50-59 years who received an inactivated influenza vaccine.

The CDR3: CASREGGRTDTQYF. In nucleotides, the CDR3 is TGTGCCAGCAGGGAGGGAGGGAGGACAGATACGCAGTATTTT. The chain joins TRBV12-3 or TRBV12-4 to TRBJ2-3; the match to TRBD2 covers 7 bases. CDR3 length: 14 residues. V gave up 6 bases and J gave up 3 bases; unmatched junction bases: 6.

The rearrangement links TRBV7-9 to TRBJ2-7; 7 bases line up with TRBD1. The CDR3 extends over 14 amino acids. Trimming cost V 3 bases and J 6 bases; bases outside gene matches: 8. The germline V gene has CDR1 SEHNR and CDR2 FQNEAQ (reference sequence). The CDR3 bases are TGTGCCAGCAGCTTGGGGGACAGCCGAGTCGAGCAGTACTTC. Translated: CASSLGDSRVEQYF.

This clonotype came up a few times. The chain recombines TRBV6-1 with TRBJ2-7; possibly TRBD2 for D (5 bases). This CDR3 has 14 residues. Germline loops: CDR1 MNHNS, CDR2 SASEGT. Trimming took 1 base from V and 1 from J, leaving 8 bases between them. The CDR3 reads CASSEGRASYEQYF. The DNA of the CDR3 is TGTGCCAGCAGTGAAGGGCGGGCTTCCTACGAGCAGTACTTC.

A single count supports this clonotype. This chain uses TRBV3-1 with TRBJ1-1; D gene unclear. Germline CDR1 reads LGHDT; CDR2 reads YNNKEL (reference sequence). This CDR3 region has 14 residues. V lost 0 bases, J lost 1 base, and 6 bases lay in between. CDR3 in DNA: TGTGCCAGCAGCCAAGAGATGGGGAACACTGAAGCTTTCTTT. This encodes CASSQEMGNTEAFF.

This clonotype was picked up a small number of times. The chain carries TRBV12-3 or TRBV12-4 and TRBJ2-2, with TRBD2 matching 7 bases. This CDR3 spans 15 amino acids. V gave up 8 bases and J gave up 0 bases; unmatched junction bases: 6. The DNA for the CDR3 is TGTGCCAGCGTGGGGGGGGACGCGAACACCGGGGAGCTGTTTTTT. This gives the protein CASVGGDANTGELFF.